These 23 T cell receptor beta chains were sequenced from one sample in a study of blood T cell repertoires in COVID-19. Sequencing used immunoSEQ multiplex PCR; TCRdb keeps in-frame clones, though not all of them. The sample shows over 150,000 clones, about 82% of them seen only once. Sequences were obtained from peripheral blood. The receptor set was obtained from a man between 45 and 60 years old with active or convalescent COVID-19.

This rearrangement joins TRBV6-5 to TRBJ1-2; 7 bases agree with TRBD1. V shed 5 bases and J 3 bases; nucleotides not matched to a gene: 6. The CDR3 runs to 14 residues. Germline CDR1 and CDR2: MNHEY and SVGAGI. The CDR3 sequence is CASSRDREDYGYTF. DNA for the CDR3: TGTGCCAGCAGTCGAGACAGGGAGGACTATGGCTACACCTTC.

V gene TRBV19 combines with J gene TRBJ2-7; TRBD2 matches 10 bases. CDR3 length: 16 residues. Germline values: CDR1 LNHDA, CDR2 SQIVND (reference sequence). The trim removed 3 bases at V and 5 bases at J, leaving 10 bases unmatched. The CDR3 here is CASSIGASGRRNEQYF. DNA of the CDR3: TGTGCCAGTAGTATTGGGGCTAGCGGGAGACGGAACGAGCAGTACTTC. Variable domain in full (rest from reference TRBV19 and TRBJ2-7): DGGITQSPKYLFRKEGQNVTLSCEQNLNHDAMYWYRQDPGQGLRLIYYSQIVNDFQKGDIAEGYSVSREKKESFPLTVTSAQKNPTAFYLCASSIGASGRRNEQYFGPGTRLTVT.

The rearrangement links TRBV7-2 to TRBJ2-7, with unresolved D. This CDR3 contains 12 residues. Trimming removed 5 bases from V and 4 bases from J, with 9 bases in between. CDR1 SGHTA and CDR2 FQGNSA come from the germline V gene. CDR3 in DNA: TGTGCCAGCAGCCATACAACGTACGAGCAGTACTTC. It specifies CASSHTTYEQYF.

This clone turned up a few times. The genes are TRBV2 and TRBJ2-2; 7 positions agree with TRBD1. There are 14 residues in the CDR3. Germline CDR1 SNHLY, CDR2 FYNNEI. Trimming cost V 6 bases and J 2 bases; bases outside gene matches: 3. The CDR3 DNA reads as TGTGCCAGCAGGAACAGGGGAAACACCGGGGAGCTGTTTTTT. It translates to CASRNRGNTGELFF.

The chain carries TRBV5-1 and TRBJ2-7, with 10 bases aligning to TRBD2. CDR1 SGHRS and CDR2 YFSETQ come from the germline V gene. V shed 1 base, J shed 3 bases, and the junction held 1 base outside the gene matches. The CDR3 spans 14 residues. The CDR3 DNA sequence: TGCGCCAGCAGCTTGACTAGCGGGGTCTACGAGCAGTACTTC. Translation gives CASSLTSGVYEQYF.

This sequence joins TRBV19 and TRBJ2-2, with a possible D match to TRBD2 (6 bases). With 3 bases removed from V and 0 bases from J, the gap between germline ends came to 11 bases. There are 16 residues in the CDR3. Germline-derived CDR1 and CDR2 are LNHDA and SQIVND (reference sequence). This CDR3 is CASSIQLATNTGELFF. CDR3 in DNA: TGTGCCAGTAGTATCCAGCTAGCGACGAACACCGGGGAGCTGTTTTTT.

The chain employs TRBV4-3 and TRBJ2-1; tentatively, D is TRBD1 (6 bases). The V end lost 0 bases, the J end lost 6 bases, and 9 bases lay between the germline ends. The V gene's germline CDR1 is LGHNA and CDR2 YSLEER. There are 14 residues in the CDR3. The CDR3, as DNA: TGCGCCAGCAGCCAAGATCAGGGGATCAATGAGCAGTTCTTC. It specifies CASSQDQGINEQFF.

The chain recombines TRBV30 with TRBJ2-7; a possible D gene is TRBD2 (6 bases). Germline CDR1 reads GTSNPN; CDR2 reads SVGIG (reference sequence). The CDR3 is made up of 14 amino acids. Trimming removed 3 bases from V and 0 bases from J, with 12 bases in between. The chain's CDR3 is CAWREGLHSYEQYF. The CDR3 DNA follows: TGTGCCTGGAGGGAGGGACTGCACTCCTACGAGCAGTACTTC.

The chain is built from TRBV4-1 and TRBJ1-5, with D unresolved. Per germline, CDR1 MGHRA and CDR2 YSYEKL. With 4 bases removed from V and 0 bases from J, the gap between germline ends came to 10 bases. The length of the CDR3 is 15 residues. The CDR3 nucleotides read TGCGCCAGCAGCCTCCGGGAGGGTAGCAATCAGCCCCAGCATTTT. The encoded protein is CASSLREGSNQPQHF.

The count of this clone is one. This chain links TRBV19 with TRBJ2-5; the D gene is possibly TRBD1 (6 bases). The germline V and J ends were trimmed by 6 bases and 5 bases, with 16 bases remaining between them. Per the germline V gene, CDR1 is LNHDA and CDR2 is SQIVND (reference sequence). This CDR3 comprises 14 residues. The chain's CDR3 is CASRWGRDTETQYF. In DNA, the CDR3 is TGTGCCAGTAGGTGGGGGCGCGATACGGAGACCCAGTACTTC. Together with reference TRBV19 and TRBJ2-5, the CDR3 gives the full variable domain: DGGITQSPKYLFRKEGQNVTLSCEQNLNHDAMYWYRQDPGQGLRLIYYSQIVNDFQKGDIAEGYSVSREKKESFPLTVTSAQKNPTAFYLCASRWGRDTETQYFGPGTRLLVL.

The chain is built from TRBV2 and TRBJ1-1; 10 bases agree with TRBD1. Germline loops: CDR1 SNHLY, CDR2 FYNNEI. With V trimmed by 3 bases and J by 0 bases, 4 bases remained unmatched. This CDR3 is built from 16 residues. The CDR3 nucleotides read TGTGCCAGCAGTGATCCGGGACAGGGGATGAACACTGAAGCTTTCTTT. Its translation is CASSDPGQGMNTEAFF.

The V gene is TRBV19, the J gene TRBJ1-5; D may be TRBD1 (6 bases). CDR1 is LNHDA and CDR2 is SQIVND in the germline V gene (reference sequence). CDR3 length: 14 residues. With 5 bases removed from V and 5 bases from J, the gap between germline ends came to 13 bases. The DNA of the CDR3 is TGTGCCAGTAGTTCGGACAGCGCCTATCAGCCCCAGCATTTT. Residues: CASSSDSAYQPQHF.

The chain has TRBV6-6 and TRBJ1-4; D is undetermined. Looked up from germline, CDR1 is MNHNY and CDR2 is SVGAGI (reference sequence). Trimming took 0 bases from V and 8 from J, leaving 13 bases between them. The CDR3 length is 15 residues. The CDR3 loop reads CASSYSYDSREKLFF. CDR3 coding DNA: TGTGCCAGCAGTTACTCGTACGACTCCCGGGAAAAACTGTTTTTT.

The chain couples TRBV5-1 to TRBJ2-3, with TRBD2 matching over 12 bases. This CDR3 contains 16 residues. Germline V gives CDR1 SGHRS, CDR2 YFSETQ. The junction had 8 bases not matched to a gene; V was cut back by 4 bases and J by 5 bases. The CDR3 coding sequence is TGCGCCAGCAGCGAATCCGGGACTAGCGGGCTAGATACGCAGTATTTT. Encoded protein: CASSESGTSGLDTQYF.

The CDR3 coding sequence is TGTGCCAGCAGCCAAGTCCCCAGTAAGAACACTGAAGCTTTCTTT. Its protein is CASSQVPSKNTEAFF. The chain links TRBV3-1 (or the pseudogene TRBV3-2) to TRBJ1-1; D gene ambiguous. The V end was cut by 1 base, the J end by 1 base, with 10 bases between. The CDR3 contains 15 residues. Germline values: CDR1 LGHDT, CDR2 YNNKEL (reference sequence).

CDR3 protein: CASRPTDNYGYTF. As DNA, the CDR3 is TGCGCCAGCCGCCCGACAGATAACTATGGCTACACCTTC. The chain combines TRBV5-1 with TRBJ1-2; TRBD1 might be the D (5 bases). Germline-derived CDR1 and CDR2 are SGHRS and YFSETQ. The CDR3 extends over 13 amino acids. Trimming removed 7 bases from V and 1 base from J, with 11 bases in between.

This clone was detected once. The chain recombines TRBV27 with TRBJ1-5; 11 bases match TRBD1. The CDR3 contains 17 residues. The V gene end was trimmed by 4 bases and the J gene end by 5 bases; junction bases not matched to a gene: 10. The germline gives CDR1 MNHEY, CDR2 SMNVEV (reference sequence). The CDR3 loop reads CASSSTGTGGIHQPQHF. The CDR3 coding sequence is TGTGCCAGCAGTTCCACAGGGACAGGGGGGATTCATCAGCCCCAGCATTTT.

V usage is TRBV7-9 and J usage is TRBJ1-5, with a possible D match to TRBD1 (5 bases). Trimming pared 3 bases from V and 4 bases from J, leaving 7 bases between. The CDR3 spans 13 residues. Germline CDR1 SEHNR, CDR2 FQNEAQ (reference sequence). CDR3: CASSFGGNQPQHF. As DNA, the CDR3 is TGTGCCAGCAGCTTCGGGGGAAATCAGCCCCAGCATTTT.

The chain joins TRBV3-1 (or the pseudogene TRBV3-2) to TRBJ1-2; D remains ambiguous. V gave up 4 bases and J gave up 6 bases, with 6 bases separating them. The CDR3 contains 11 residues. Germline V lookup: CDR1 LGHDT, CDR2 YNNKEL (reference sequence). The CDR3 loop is CASSPGDGYTF. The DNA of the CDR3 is TGTGCCAGCAGCCCAGGCGATGGCTACACCTTC.

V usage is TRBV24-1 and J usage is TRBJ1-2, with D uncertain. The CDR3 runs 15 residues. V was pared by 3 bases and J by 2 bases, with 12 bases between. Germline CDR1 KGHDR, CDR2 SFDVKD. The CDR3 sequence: CATSDAGRENYGYTF. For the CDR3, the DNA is TGTGCCACCAGTGATGCGGGAAGGGAGAACTATGGCTACACCTTC.

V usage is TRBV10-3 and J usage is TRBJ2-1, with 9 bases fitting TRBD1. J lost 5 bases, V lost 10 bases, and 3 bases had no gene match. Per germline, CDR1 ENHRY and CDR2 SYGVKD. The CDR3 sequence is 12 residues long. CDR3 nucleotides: TGTGCCACCCGGACAGGGGACAATGAGCAGTTCTTC. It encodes CATRTGDNEQFF.

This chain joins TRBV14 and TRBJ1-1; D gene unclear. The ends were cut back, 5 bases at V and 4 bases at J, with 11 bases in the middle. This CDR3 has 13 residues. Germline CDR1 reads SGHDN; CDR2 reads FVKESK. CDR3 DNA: TGTGCCAGCAGCTCGGGGTTAGGCACTGAAGCTTTCTTT. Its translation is CASSSGLGTEAFF.

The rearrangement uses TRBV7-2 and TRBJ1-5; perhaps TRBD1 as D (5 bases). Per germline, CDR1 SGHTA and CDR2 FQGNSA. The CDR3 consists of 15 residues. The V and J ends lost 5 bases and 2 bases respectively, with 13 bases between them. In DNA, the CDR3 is TGTGCCAGCAGCATCCGGGGGGATGGCAATCAGCCCCAGCATTTT. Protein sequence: CASSIRGDGNQPQHF. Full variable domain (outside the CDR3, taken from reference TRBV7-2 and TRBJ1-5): GAGVSQSPSNKVTEKGKDVELRCDPISGHTALYWYRQSLGQGLEFLIYFQGNSAPDKSGLPSDRFSAERTGGSVSTLTIQRTQQEDSAVYLCASSIRGDGNQPQHFGDGTRLSIL.